This is a list of T cell receptor beta chains from one sample in a study of cytomegalovirus exposure and HLA in healthy donors. TCRdb's copy holds only in-frame clones and misses some; the assay was immunoSEQ multiplex PCR. The table shows tens of thousands of clones, with roughly 79% occurring only once. Sequencing input: PBMCs. The receptors here all came from a young man in good health and CMV-seropositive. Both conserved end residues are part of each CDR3. A D gene is named only where the DNA matches it firmly. Clone sizes are given selectively: once, few, many, or a class where the clone is expanded.

d_call,clone_size,v_call,j_call,cdr3_nt,cdr3_aa
NA,NA,TRBV15,TRBJ2-1,TGTGCCACCAGCAGGGGGAGGGGGTCCTGGGGGTTCTTC,CATSRGRGSWGFF
NA,NA,TRBV5-1,TRBJ1-1,TGCGCCAGCAGCTTGGACGGCAGGCCCAACACTGAAGCTTTCTTT,CASSLDGRPNTEAFF
TRBD1,NA,TRBV4-1,TRBJ2-3,TGCGCCAGCAGATCCGGACAGGGGGTGGGAGATACGCAGTATTTT,CASRSGQGVGDTQYF
TRBD2,few,TRBV15,TRBJ2-7,TGTGCCACCAGCAGGGCTACGGGGGGCTACGAGCAGTACTTC,CATSRATGGYEQYF
TRBD1,few,TRBV4-1,TRBJ1-1,TGCGCCAGCAGCCGGGGACAGGCCACTGAAGCTTTCTTT,CASSRGQATEAFF
TRBD1,many,TRBV5-8,TRBJ1-1,TGTGCCTTCAGGGGGCTAAGGAACACTGAAGCTTTCTTT,CAFRGLRNTEAFF
TRBD2,NA,TRBV5-1,TRBJ2-7,TGCGCCAGCAGTTCGGGACTAGCGGGAGGGCCGGGTCGCGAGCAGTACTTC,CASSSGLAGGPGREQYF
NA,NA,TRBV25-1,TRBJ1-1,TGTGCCAGCAGTGAATTGGGGGGATACACTGAAGCTTTCTTT,CASSELGGYTEAFF
TRBD1,once,TRBV7-3,TRBJ1-2,TGTGCCAGCAGCTTATCCCAGGGGGGCTATGGCTACACCTTC,CASSLSQGGYGYTF
NA,NA,TRBV9,TRBJ2-3,TGTGCCAGCAGCGCTTCCACAGATACGCAGTATTTT,CASSASTDTQYF
NA,NA,TRBV2,TRBJ1-1,TGTGCCAGCAGCCATGGACACCGGAACACTGAAGCTTTCTTT,CASSHGHRNTEAFF
NA,NA,TRBV10-3,TRBJ1-3,TGTGCCACCGAGACCAAAGGGGTGGCTGGAAACACCATATATTTT,CATETKGVAGNTIYF
TRBD2,NA,TRBV4-1,TRBJ2-3,TGCGCCAGCAGCCACCCACTGGGAGGGGGCACAGATACGCAGTATTTT,CASSHPLGGGTDTQYF
NA,NA,TRBV4-1,TRBJ2-1,TGCGCCAGCAGCCAAGATCCGTCCTACAATGAGCAGTTCTTC,CASSQDPSYNEQFF
TRBD2,NA,TRBV5-4,TRBJ2-7,TGTGCCAGCAGCTCTCGACTAGCGGGAGAAGATTATGGGGGCGAGCAGTACTTC,CASSSRLAGEDYGGEQYF
NA,NA,TRBV2,TRBJ2-7,TGTGCCAGCAAGATGAGAAACGAGCAGTACTTC,CASKMRNEQYF
TRBD1,NA,TRBV5-1,TRBJ2-6,TGCGCCAGCAGCTCGACAGGGGGCTACGACTCTGGGGCCAACGTCCTGACTTTC,CASSSTGGYDSGANVLTF
NA,once,TRBV28,TRBJ2-3,TGTGCCAGCAGCCTCACAGCGGTAGATACGCAGTATTTT,CASSLTAVDTQYF
NA,NA,TRBV6-6,TRBJ1-1,TGTGCCAGCAGCCCAGGGGTTCAGAACACTGAAGCTTTCTTT,CASSPGVQNTEAFF
TRBD2,NA,TRBV2,TRBJ2-1,TGTGCCAGCATCAGGCTGACTAGCGGGAGGGTCGATGAGCAGTTCTTC,CASIRLTSGRVDEQFF
NA,NA,TRBV5-4,TRBJ1-2,TGTGCCAGCAGCCCCCCGAACGGCCGGGGCTATGGCTACACCTTC,CASSPPNGRGYGYTF
NA,NA,TRBV6-5,TRBJ1-1,TGTGCCAGCAGTTCCCACCCCGGGGGGGGTAACACTGAAGCTTTCTTT,CASSSHPGGGNTEAFF
NA,NA,TRBV19,TRBJ1-2,TGTGCCAGTTCTCAGGGGAGAGGCTACACCTTC,CASSQGRGYTF
TRBD1,NA,TRBV5-6,TRBJ1-2,TGTGCCAGCAGCAGCACAGGGGATCCCAAGGGCTACACCTTC,CASSSTGDPKGYTF
TRBD1,NA,TRBV4-1,TRBJ2-7,TGCGCCAGCAGCCAAGATGGGACAGGTTCCTACGAGCAGTACTTC,CASSQDGTGSYEQYF
NA,once,TRBV28,TRBJ1-2,TGTGCCAGCAGCCTTCAAGGACAGCAGAATGGCTACACCTTC,CASSLQGQQNGYTF
TRBD1,few,TRBV28,TRBJ1-1,TGTGCCAGCACCTTGACAGGGATGAACACTGAAGCTTTCTTT,CASTLTGMNTEAFF
NA,once,TRBV9,TRBJ2-4,TGTGCCAGCAGCGTAGCAGGCCTAGCCAAAAACATTCAGTACTTC,CASSVAGLAKNIQYF
NA,few,TRBV7-2,TRBJ2-7,TGTGCCAGCAGCTTATCCGCTAGCGAGGGCTACGAGCAGTACTTC,CASSLSASEGYEQYF
TRBD1,NA,TRBV28,TRBJ1-2,TGTGCCAGCAGTCCCCGGACAGGCTATGGCTACACCTTC,CASSPRTGYGYTF
TRBD1,once,TRBV6-5,TRBJ1-5,TGTGCCAGCAGTAGACAGGGCGCGTGGGGTCAGCCCCAGCATTTT,CASSRQGAWGQPQHF
NA,NA,TRBV29-1,TRBJ2-3,TGCAGCGTTGGTAGCGCCTTCAGCACAGATACGCAGTATTTT,CSVGSAFSTDTQYF
TRBD1,NA,TRBV5-1,TRBJ1-2,TGCGCCAGCAGCCCGGACAGGGGCACTTCAGGGGGCTACACCTTC,CASSPDRGTSGGYTF
TRBD1,NA,TRBV5-1,TRBJ1-3,TGCGCCAGCAGCAGGACAGGGCAGGACACCATATATTTT,CASSRTGQDTIYF
NA,NA,TRBV28,TRBJ1-1,TGTGCCAGCAGCCTAGAAATAGGAGCGAACACTGAAGCTTTCTTT,CASSLEIGANTEAFF
TRBD1,NA,TRBV28,TRBJ2-7,TGTGCCAGCAGTTCGACAGGGCGCTCCTACGAGCAGTACTTC,CASSSTGRSYEQYF
TRBD2,NA,TRBV27,TRBJ2-7,TGTGCCACTGCGGGACTAGCGGGAGCGGAGCAGTACTTC,CATAGLAGAEQYF
TRBD2,once,TRBV19,TRBJ2-5,TGTGCCAGGACTAGCGGGAGCCGAGAGACCCAGTACTTC,CARTSGSRETQYF
NA,NA,TRBV9,TRBJ1-1,TGTGCCAGCAGCCCAAACCCCCCCCACAGCGGCACTGAAGCTTTCTTT,CASSPNPPHSGTEAFF
TRBD2,NA,TRBV15,TRBJ2-1,TGTGCCACCAGCAGAGAAACTAGCGGGCCTAAGAGCTCCTACAATGAGCAGTTCTTC,CATSRETSGPKSSYNEQFF
NA,NA,TRBV4-1,TRBJ2-7,TGCGCCAGCAGCCAAGAGGGACACCTCTCCTACGAGCAGTACTTC,CASSQEGHLSYEQYF
NA,NA,TRBV15,TRBJ1-1,TGTGCCACCAGCATCCTGGGAGGATTAGGTGAAGCTTTCTTT,CATSILGGLGEAFF